The TCR beta chain described here comes from a study of CD8 T cells in Susac syndrome. Regarding the study as a whole: By the study's own acknowledgment, its TCR sequencing and HLA analysis included relatively few individuals.

To note about this clonotype: Antigen unknown.

TEMRA cells were FACS-enriched and CD8+ and CD4+ T cells negatively isolated. cDNA came from roughly 0.53 to 1 ug RNA primed by random hexamers. TCRdb reprocessed the immunoSEQ multiplex PCR reads via MiXCR and lists one record per CDR3 protein. The sample includes under 200,000 distinct CDR3 sequences, about 91% of them seen just once. The CDR3 totals 16 residues. J was trimmed by 3 bases and V by 5 bases; bases with no gene match: 12. Germline-derived CDR1 and CDR2 are LNHDA and SQIVND (reference sequence). Material for sequencing was CD4+ T cells from PBMCs. This chain joins TRBV19 and TRBJ2-7; 8 nucleotides match TRBD1. The receptor was derived from a human donor in good health. The DNA of the CDR3 is TGTGCCAGTAGTGAGACAGGGGCCCCCGGATACTACGAGCAGTACTTC. Encoded protein: CASSETGAPGYYEQYF.